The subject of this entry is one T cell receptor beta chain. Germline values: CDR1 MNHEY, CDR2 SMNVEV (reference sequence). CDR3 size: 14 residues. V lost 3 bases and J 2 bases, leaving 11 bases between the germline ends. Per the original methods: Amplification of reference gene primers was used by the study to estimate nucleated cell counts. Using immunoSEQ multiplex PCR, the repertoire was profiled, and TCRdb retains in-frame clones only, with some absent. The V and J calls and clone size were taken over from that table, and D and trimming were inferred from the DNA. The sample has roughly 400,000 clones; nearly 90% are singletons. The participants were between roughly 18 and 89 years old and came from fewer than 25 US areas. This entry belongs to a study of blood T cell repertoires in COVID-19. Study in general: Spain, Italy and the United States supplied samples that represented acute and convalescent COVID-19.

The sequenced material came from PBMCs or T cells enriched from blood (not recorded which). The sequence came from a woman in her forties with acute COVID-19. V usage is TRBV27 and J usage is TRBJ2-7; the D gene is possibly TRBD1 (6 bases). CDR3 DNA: TGTGCCAGCAGTTTGGATAGGACAGCCTACGAGCAGTACTTC. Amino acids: CASSLDRTAYEQYF.